This TCR beta chain was recovered during a study of cytomegalovirus exposure and HLA in healthy donors. Primers: 60 Vbeta forward and 13 Jbeta reverse. Only in-frame clones appear in the TCRdb table, and some are missing; sequencing was by immunoSEQ multiplex PCR. The table records over 40,000 clones, about nine tenths of them present only once. Germline CDR1 SGHRS, CDR2 YFSETQ. The CDR3 totals 13 residues. V shed 4 bases and J shed 4 bases, with 11 bases lying between them. The rearrangement joins TRBV5-1 to TRBJ1-2; no definite D call. The source of this sequence is a woman in her thirties or forties in good health and CMV-seropositive. Material for sequencing was PBMCs. The CDR3 loop is CASSVVPSYGYTF. CDR3 DNA sequence: TGCGCCAGCAGCGTTGTTCCGAGCTATGGCTACACCTTC.